This TCR beta chain was identified during a study of blood T cells in healthy people across ages (dated by TCRdb to 2015 to 2017). General notes on the study: In model experiments, roughly one uniquely barcoded TCR beta cDNA molecule per two T cells was captured by template switching. Two additional independent replicas of 1 million unique cDNA reads from the same blood draw were analyzed for two donors (one aged 18 to 30 and one aged 80 or older). Age-related changes in TCR beta repertoire diversity were measured in the study by deep sequencing normalized with unique cDNA molecular identifiers. Donors were grouped into four age groups: young (average about 15 years), middle-aged (about 40), aged (roughly 67) and long-lived (82). To avoid experimental bias, donors of different ages were spread randomly across the sequencing lanes.

The approximately 39 donors, aged about 6 to 95 years, were systemically healthy Caucasian individuals from Russia. Each donor gave approximately 10 milliliters of peripheral blood, collected into EDTA-treated Vacutainer tubes. PBMCs were isolated by Ficoll-Paque density-gradient centrifugation, with at least 6 million obtained per sample. Total RNA was extracted from PBMCs with Trizol reagent, with at least 6 micrograms obtained per sample. For every donor, an aliquot of PBMCs went through flow cytometry to measure the percentages of naive CD45RAhigh/CD27high T cells. This clonotype came up a few times. Which antigen it targets is not known. One base away there is no much larger clone; base qualities are not given. The full study reports these points: Observed TCR beta diversity per million T cells fell roughly linearly with age, and a significant reduction was already apparent by age about 43. Estimates of total diversity from one million sequenced T cells were regarded as lower bounds and underestimates. Bulk unsorted PBMC profiling prevented conclusive comparison of naive and antigen-experienced compartments. The long-lived group showed more naive CD4+ T cells, fewer expanded clones and increased TCR diversity than the aged group, suggesting age selection. Donor CMV infection status was unknown, potentially confounding age-related changes in expanded clonotypes. A strong correlation was found between observed TCR beta diversity and the percentage of naive T cells measured by flow cytometry.

The CDR3 covers 14 residues, taking in both the cysteine and the phenylalanine. Only the CDR3 part of the read is kept: 42 bases, read in frame from the first base. Trimming removed 6 bases from V and 4 bases from J; the gene matches leave 5 bases unexplained. For CDR1 and CDR2, the germline V gene (reference sequence) lists WNHNN and SYGVQD. The method was 5' RACE. This sample was sequenced with an Illumina HiSeq 2500. A second PCR of roughly 6 to 11 cycles was run with a J-beta primer mix and a sample-barcoded 5' primer. Each TCR beta cDNA molecule received a unique molecular identifier from a template-switch 5' adaptor carrying 12 random nucleotides. Each sample yielded at least 3 million CDR3-containing paired-end reads. All of the RNA was converted into first-strand cDNA using the Mint cDNA synthesis kit, with a TRBC-specific oligonucleotide serving as the primer. Following uracil-DNA glycosylase treatment, a first 18-cycle PCR with universal primers M1SS and BC2_uni_R was performed on all cDNA. On the authors' methods: For normalization, 1 million high-quality reads, each with a distinct molecular identifier, were randomly selected from each sample. Instead of being binned into consensus sequences, reads with shared molecular identifiers were discarded. MiTCR, set to a Q25 quality threshold and the strictest error-elimination algorithm, was used for CDR3 identification, clonotype clustering and error correction. A nonparametric unseen species model with Euler transformation was used to estimate a lower bound on total TCR beta diversity. TCRdb itself trimmed the public reads at Q25 with fastp, ran MiXCR and retained productive beta chains. Merged by CDR3 protein, the rows form single entries marked with the most common genes and DNA. In this record, the V and J calls reflect TCRdb's handling and not the investigators' own analysis. Within this sample are hundreds of thousands of distinct CDR3 sequences, with 35% to 50% of them counted one time only. The top ten clones comprise 30% of the sample.

The sequence joins TRBV10-1 to TRBJ2-3; TRBD2 lines up with 9 middle nucleotides. This clonotype was sampled from an older man in good health. The sample was blood. The CDR3 protein is CASRPSGAADTQYF. The nucleotide sequence reads as follows: TGCGCCAGCAGACCTAGCGGGGCCGCAGATACGCAGTATTTT.